The 2 T cell receptor beta chains below all came from one sample that was sequenced in a study of CXCR3-negative and CXCR3-positive naive CD8 T cells. Their antigen targets remain unknown. UMI labels and 5' RACE were used to prepare the TRB cDNA libraries. No DNA is given; TCRdb re-called the 5' RACE reads and lists each CDR3 protein once. The sample table includes 90,000 to 150,000 distinct CDR3 sequences. Study results and caveats: TRB CDR3s were more hydrophobic in CXCR3-positive than in CXCR3-negative naive cells.

Sequenced input: naive CXCR3+ CD8+ T cells from blood. The sample's subset: CD45RO-CCR7+CD27+CD95- naive CD8+ T cells expressing CXCR3 (TNR3+). Receptors were obtained from a human donor in good health. Some clones in this sample may be carry-over from other donors' samples.

CDR3 sequence reads: CASSIDTTYEQYF. The chain is built from TRBV7-2 and TRBJ2-7. Germline CDR1 is SGHTA and CDR2 is FQGNSA. This CDR3 has 13 amino acids.

V is TRBV4-3 and J is TRBJ1-2; absent DNA, TCRdb's TRBD1 call cannot be checked. Germline loops: CDR1 LGHNA, CDR2 YSLEER. The CDR3 length is 15 residues. CDR3 sequence reads: CASSQHRDTNYGYTF.